This T cell receptor beta chain was documented in a study of Ad26.COV2.S vaccination and SARS-CoV-2 variants. Study at large: Intramuscular Ad26.COV2.S at 5x10^10 or 1x10^11 viral particles. Points from the study as a whole: Overall T cell responses may have been underestimated by the analyses of TCR breadth and depth. Vaccine recipients had higher spike-specific TCR breadth than placebo recipients.

This sample's treatment: over 15 received Ad26.COV2.S at low or high dose, single or two shots; 5 received placebo; per-sample allocation not given. Samples came from day 63 after the first vaccine or placebo injection. This clone was picked up one time. What it recognizes is unknown. The assay was immunoSEQ multiplex PCR, and TCRdb's table has in-frame clones only and misses some. The sample yields some 340,000 clones, about 85% seen once. Germline loops: CDR1 MGHDK, CDR2 SYGVNS. The ends lost 1 base at V and 8 bases at J; junction bases unmatched: 7. This CDR3 comprises 16 residues. The receptor was derived from a person aged 18-65 years who received the Ad26.COV2.S COVID-19 vaccine or a placebo. V and J are TRBV25-1 and TRBJ1-6; TRBD1 matches at 8 bases. The sample in question was peripheral blood, obtained in a trial of Ad26.COV2.S vaccine versus placebo. The chain's CDR3 is CASSEFRQGIHSPLHF. In DNA, the CDR3 is TGTGCCAGCAGTGAATTTAGACAGGGGATCCATTCACCCCTCCACTTT.